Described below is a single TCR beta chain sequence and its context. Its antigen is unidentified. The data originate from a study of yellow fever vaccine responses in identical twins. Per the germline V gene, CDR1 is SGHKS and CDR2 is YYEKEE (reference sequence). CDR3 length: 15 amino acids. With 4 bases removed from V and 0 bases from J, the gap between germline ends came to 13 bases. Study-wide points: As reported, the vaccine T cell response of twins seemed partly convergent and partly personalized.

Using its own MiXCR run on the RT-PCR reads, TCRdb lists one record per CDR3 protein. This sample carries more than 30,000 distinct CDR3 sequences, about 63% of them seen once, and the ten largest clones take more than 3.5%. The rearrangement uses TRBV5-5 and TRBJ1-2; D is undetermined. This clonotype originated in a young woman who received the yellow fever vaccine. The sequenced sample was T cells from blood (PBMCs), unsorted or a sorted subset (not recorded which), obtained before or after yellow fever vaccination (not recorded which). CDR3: CASSRFEASNYGYTF. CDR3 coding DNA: TGTGCCAGCAGCCGCTTTGAGGCATCTAACTATGGCTACACCTTC.